Described below is a single TCR beta chain sequence and its context. Its antigen is undetermined. The sample belongs to a study of hypomethylating agent response in myelodysplastic syndrome. Study details: Either azacitidine (about 75% of the 11) or decitabine (3 of 11) was given. Study-wide findings and caveats: No significant post-treatment change in richness, rarefaction diversity or clonality, across all patients or response groups.

Each sample had about 400 ng DNA, as two 200 ng replicates, at survey resolution. Assay used: immunoSEQ multiplex PCR; TCRdb lists only in-frame clones, some missing. The table includes some 5,900 clones, 75% to 90% detected once. V lost 3 bases, J lost 7 bases, and 11 bases lay in between. This CDR3 region has 14 residues. Germline loops: CDR1 SGHRS, CDR2 YFSETQ. V gene TRBV5-1 combines with J gene TRBJ1-6; TRBD1 is a possible D gene (5 bases). The sequence was obtained from a human donor with myelodysplastic syndrome. The material sequenced was bone marrow, taken before or after starting hypomethylating agent treatment for myelodysplastic syndrome (not recorded which). CDR3 in DNA: TGCGCCAGCAGCTCGGGACTAATGAATTCACCCCTCCACTTT. Its protein is CASSSGLMNSPLHF.